A selection of T cell receptor beta chains follows, all from one sample in a study of blood T cell repertoires in COVID-19. Using immunoSEQ multiplex PCR, the repertoire was profiled, and TCRdb retains in-frame clones only, with some absent. The sample has over 50,000 clones, around 86% seen once. Sequencing used peripheral blood. The receptors were sampled from a human donor in a cohort sampled during active COVID-19. CDR3s include the opening cysteine and the closing phenylalanine or tryptophan.

v_call cdr3_aa
TRBV5-6 CASSLGDRNEKLFF
TRBV29-1 CSAADGKNQPQHF
TRBV6-6 CASSYWTGHPNEKLFF
TRBV19 CASSIGIKEREARTGELFF
TRBV27 CASRIQGSGYGYTF
TRBV5-1 CASSLARGGDTEAFF
TRBV19 CASTSGWGGEVYGYTF
TRBV7-9 CASTLSRRFLHF
TRBV5-1 CASTLDSSYNSPLHF
TRBV24-1 CATSDSGTSGRVKQFF
TRBV3-1/TRBV3-2 CASSHFQVMNTEAFF
TRBV4-1 CASSQDKGVNSPLHF
TRBV28 CASRSGQANYGYTF
TRBV7-2 CASSLGAYTEAFF
TRBV5-1 CASSPGTGTQPQHF
TRBV27 CASSLSIYGGNTEAFF
TRBV29-1 CSAGGQVGDTQYF
TRBV5-1 CASSLGDKMSEAFF
TRBV14 CASSPQHTGELFF
TRBV7-3 CASSSWESSYNEQFF
TRBV27 CASSSTSPTTDTQYF
TRBV11-2 CASSLEFRGSPLHF
TRBV2 CASSDRSGANVLTF
TRBV6-5 CASSLFPRTDTQYF
TRBV7-9 CASSSRGGQTDTQYF
TRBV5-1 CASSSTGQTYEQYF
TRBV7-9 CASSYITGSYEQYF
TRBV4-1 CASSQEGFSGGANYNEQFF
TRBV6-2/TRBV6-3 CASSYSNLGRAVFF
TRBV9 CASSPRAGLPTDTQYF
TRBV7-9 CASSPPLDRGLAETQYF
TRBV7-2 CASVRDIRSYEQYF
TRBV2 CASSDWEGYTF
TRBV29-1 CSVKGPGEVTGELFF
TRBV29-1 CSVGGGPSTDTQYF
TRBV28 CASSESIPPYEQYF
TRBV4-1 CASSQVGGRIPETQYF
TRBV2 CATSGRGALGYTF
TRBV4-3 CASSQGGGSPYEQYF
TRBV5-1 CASSLGAGTTNEKLFF
TRBV15 CATSRDIRSYNEQFF
TRBV7-8 CASSFSVVTGELFF
TRBV6-2/TRBV6-3 CASSIQGPNTEAFF